This T cell receptor beta chain was captured by sequencing in a study of cytomegalovirus exposure and HLA in healthy donors. Notes on the study in general: A further, later analysis showed that HLA-associated TCR beta chains (compared with equally common others) were more clonally expanded. Testing in vitro showed three CMV-associated chains specific for CMV antigens.

Remarks on this clone: Antigen unknown.

PCR primers comprised 60 Vbeta and 13 Jbeta primers. Clones were read by immunoSEQ multiplex PCR, and TCRdb kept only the in-frame ones, dropping some. The data show over 95,000 clones, over 75% seen once. V dropped 5 bases and J dropped 9 bases, with 14 bases sitting between them. Germline V gives CDR1 SNHLY, CDR2 FYNNEI. The CDR3 contains 13 residues. V is TRBV2 and J is TRBJ2-1; D perhaps matches TRBD1 (5 bases). This TCR was sampled from a man between 40 and 49 years old in good health and CMV-seropositive. Specimen: PBMCs. The chain's CDR3 is CASSPFQGGEQFF. The CDR3 DNA reads TGTGCCAGCAGTCCCTTCCAGGGCGGTGAGCAGTTCTTC. Full variable domain (outside the CDR3, taken from reference TRBV2 and TRBJ2-1): EPEVTQTPSHQVTQMGQEVILRCVPISNHLYFYWYRQILGQKVEFLVSFYNNEISEKSEIFDDQFSVERPDGSNFTLKIRSTKLEDSAMYFCASSPFQGGEQFFGPGTRLTVL.